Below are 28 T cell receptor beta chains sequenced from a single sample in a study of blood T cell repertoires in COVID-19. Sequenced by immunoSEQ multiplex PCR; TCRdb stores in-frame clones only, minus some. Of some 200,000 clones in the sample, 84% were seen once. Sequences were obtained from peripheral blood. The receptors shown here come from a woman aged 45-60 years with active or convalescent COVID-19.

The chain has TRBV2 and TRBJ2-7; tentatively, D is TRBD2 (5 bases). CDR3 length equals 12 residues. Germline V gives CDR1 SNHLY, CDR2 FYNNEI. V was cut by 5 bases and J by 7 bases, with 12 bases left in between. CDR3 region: CASSSTGNEQYF. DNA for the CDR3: TGTGCCAGCAGTTCGACGGGGAATGAGCAGTACTTC.

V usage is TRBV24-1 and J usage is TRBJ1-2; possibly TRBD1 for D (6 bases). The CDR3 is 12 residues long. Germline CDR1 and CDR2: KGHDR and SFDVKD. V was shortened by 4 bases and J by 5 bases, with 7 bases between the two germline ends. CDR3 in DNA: TGTGCCACCAGTGACAGGGGTTATGGCTACACCTTC. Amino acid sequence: CATSDRGYGYTF.

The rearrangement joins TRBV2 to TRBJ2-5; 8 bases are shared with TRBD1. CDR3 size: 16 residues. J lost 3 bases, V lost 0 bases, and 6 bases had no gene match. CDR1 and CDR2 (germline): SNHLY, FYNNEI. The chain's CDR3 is CASSEAPWTGKETQYF. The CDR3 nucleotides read TGTGCCAGCAGTGAAGCTCCCTGGACAGGGAAAGAGACCCAGTACTTC.

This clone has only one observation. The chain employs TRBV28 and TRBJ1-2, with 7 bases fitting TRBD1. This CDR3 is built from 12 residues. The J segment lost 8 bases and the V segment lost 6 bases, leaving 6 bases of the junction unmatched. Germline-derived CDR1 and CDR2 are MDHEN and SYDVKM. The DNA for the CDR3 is TGTGCCAGCAGCTACAGGGGTGGGGGCTACACCTTC. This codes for CASSYRGGGYTF.

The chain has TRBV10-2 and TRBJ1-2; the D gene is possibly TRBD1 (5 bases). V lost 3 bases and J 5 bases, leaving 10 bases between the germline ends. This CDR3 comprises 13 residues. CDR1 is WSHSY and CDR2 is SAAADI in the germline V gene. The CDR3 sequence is CASSERGRYGYTF. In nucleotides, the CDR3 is TGCGCCAGCAGTGAAAGGGGAAGGTATGGCTACACCTTC.

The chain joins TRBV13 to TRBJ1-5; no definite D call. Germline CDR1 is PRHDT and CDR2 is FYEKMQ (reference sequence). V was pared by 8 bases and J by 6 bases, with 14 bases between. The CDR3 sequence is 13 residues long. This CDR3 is CASHPGSSQPQHF. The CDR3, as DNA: TGTGCCAGCCACCCGGGGAGTAGTCAGCCCCAGCATTTT.

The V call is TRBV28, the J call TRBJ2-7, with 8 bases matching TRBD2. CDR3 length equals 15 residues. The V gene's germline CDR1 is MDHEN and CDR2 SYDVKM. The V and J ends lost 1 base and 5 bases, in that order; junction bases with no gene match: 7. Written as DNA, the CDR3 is TGTGCCAGCAGTTTATTCAGCGGGAGATTCCACGAGCAGTACTTC. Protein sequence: CASSLFSGRFHEQYF. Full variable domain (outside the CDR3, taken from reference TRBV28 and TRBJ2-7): DVKVTQSSRYLVKRTGEKVFLECVQDMDHENMFWYRQDPGLGLRLIYFSYDVKMKEKGDIPEGYSVSREKKERFSLILESASTNQTSMYLCASSLFSGRFHEQYFGPGTRLTVT.

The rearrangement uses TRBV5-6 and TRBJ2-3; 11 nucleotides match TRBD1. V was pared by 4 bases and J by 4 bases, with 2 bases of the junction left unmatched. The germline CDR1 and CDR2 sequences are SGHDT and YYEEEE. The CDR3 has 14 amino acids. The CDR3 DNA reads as TGTGCCAGCAGCACGGGACAGGGGGCAGATACGCAGTATTTT. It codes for CASSTGQGADTQYF.

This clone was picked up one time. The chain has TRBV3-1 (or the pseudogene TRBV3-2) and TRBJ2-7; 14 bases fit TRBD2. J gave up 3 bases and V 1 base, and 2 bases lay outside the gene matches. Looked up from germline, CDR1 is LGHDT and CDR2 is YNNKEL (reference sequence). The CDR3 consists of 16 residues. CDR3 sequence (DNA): TGTGCCAGCAGCCAAGGACTAGCGGGAGGGTACTACGAGCAGTACTTC. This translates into CASSQGLAGGYYEQYF.

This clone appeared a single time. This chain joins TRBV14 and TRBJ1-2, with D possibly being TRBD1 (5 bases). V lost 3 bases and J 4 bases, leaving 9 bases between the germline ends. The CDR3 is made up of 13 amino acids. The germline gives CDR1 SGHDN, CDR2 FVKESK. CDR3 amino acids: CASSHRGAYGYTF. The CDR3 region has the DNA TGTGCCAGCAGCCACCGCGGGGCCTATGGCTACACCTTC.

In nucleotides, the CDR3 is TGTGCCACCAGCAGAGGCTCAGGGGTGAACACTGAAGCTTTCTTT. It is translated as CATSRGSGVNTEAFF. The chain recombines TRBV15 with TRBJ1-1, with D possibly being TRBD1 (6 bases). Germline V gene lookup returns CDR1 LNHNV and CDR2 YYDKDF (reference sequence). V was cut by 1 base and J by 0 bases, with 9 bases left in between. The CDR3 length is 15 residues.

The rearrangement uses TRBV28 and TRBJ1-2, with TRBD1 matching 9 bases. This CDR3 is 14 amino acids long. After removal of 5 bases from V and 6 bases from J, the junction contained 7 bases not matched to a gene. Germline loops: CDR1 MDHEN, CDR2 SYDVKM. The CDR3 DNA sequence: TGTGCCAGCAGTAGGGGGGACAGGGATAATGGCTACACCTTC. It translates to CASSRGDRDNGYTF.

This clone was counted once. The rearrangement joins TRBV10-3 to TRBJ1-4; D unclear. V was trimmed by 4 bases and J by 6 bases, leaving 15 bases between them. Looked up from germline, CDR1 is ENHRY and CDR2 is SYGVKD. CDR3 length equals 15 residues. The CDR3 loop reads CAISGGGSWDEKLFF. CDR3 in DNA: TGTGCCATCAGTGGAGGCGGGTCATGGGATGAAAAACTGTTTTTT.

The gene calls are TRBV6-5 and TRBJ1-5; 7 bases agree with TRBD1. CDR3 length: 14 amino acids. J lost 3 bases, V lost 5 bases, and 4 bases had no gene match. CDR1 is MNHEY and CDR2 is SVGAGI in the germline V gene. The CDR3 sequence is CASSQGGINQPQHF. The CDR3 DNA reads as TGTGCCAGCAGTCAGGGGGGTATCAATCAGCCCCAGCATTTT.

Here the CDR3 DNA reads TGCAGCGTTGGGGCGGGCGGGGGAGGCCAAGAGACCCAGTACTTC. This codes for CSVGAGGGGQETQYF. This sequence joins TRBV29-1 and TRBJ2-5, with TRBD2 matching 7 bases. Germline CDR1 is SQVTM and CDR2 is ANQGSEA. With 4 bases clipped from V and 1 base from J, the junction kept 9 bases outside the gene matches. The CDR3 has 15 residues.

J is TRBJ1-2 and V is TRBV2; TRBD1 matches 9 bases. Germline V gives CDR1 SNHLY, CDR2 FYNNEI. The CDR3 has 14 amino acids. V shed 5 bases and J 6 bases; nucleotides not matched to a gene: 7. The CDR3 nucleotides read TGTGCCAGCAGTCGGAAGGGACAGGGAGATGGCTACACCTTC. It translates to CASSRKGQGDGYTF.

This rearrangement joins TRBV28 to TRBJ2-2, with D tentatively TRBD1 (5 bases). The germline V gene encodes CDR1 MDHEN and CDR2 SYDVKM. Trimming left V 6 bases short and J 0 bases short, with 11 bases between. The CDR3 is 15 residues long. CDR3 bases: TGTGCCAGCAGAAGGGGAAGCGCGAACACCGGGGAGCTGTTTTTT. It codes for CASRRGSANTGELFF.

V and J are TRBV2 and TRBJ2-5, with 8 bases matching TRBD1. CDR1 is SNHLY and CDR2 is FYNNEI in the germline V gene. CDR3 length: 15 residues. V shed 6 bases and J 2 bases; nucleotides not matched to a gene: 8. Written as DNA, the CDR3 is TGTGCCAGCAGCCTATTCGGACAGGGACAAGAGACCCAGTACTTC. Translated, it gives CASSLFGQGQETQYF.

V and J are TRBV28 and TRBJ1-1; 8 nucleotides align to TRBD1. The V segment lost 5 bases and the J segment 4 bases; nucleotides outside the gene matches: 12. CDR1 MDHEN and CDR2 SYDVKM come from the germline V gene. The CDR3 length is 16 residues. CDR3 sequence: CASSKARTGPRTEAFF. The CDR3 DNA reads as TGTGCCAGCAGTAAAGCTCGGACAGGGCCGCGCACTGAAGCTTTCTTT.

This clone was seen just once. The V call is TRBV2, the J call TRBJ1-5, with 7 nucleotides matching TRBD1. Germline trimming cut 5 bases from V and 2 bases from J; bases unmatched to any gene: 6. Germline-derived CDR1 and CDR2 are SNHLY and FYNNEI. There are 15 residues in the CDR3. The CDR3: CASSTTGFGNQPQHF. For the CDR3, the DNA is TGTGCCAGCAGTACGACAGGGTTTGGCAATCAGCCCCAGCATTTT.

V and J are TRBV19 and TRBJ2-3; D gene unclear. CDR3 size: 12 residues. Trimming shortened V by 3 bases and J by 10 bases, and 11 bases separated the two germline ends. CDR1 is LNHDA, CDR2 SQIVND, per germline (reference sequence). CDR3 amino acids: CASSIQLSPQYF. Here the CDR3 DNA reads TGTGCCAGTAGTATTCAACTTAGCCCGCAGTATTTT.

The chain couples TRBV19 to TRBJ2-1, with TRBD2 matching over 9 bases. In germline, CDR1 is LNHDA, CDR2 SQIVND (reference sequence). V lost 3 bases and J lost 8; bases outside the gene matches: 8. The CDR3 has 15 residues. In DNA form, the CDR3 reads TGTGCCAGTAGTATCATAGCGGGAGAAGGTTATGAGCAGTTCTTC. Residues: CASSIIAGEGYEQFF.

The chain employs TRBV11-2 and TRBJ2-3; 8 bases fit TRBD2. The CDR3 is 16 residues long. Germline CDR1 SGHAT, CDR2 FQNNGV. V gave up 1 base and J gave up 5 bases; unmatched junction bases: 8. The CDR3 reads CASSLAGGAVKDTQYF. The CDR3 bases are TGTGCCAGCAGCTTAGCCGGGGGGGCCGTGAAAGATACGCAGTATTTT. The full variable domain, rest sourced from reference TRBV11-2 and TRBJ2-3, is EAGVAQSPRYKIIEKRQSVAFWCNPISGHATLYWYQQILGQGPKLLIQFQNNGVVDDSQLPKDRFSAERLKGVDSTLKIQPAKLEDSAVYLCASSLAGGAVKDTQYFGPGTRLTVL.

The CDR3 sequence is CASSNRDRAGEQYF. In nucleotides, the CDR3 is TGTGCCAGCTCAAACCGGGACAGGGCCGGCGAGCAGTACTTC. The V call is TRBV28, the J call TRBJ2-7, with 9 bases identical to TRBD1. V shed 8 bases and J 6 bases; nucleotides not matched to a gene: 11. Germline V gene data show CDR1 as MDHEN and CDR2 as SYDVKM. The CDR3 is made up of 14 amino acids.

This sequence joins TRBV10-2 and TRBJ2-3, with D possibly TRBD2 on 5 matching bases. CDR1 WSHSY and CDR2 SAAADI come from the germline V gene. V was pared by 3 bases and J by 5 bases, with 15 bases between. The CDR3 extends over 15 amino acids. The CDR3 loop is CASSDPRGTLDTQYF. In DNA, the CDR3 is TGCGCCAGCAGTGACCCCCGGGGAACTCTAGATACGCAGTATTTT.

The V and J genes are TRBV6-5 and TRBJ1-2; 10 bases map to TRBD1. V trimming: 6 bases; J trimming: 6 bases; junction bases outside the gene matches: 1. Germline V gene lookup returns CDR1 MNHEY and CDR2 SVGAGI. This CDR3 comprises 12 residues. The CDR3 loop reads CASRTGGHGYTF. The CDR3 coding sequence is TGTGCCAGCAGGACAGGGGGCCATGGCTACACCTTC.

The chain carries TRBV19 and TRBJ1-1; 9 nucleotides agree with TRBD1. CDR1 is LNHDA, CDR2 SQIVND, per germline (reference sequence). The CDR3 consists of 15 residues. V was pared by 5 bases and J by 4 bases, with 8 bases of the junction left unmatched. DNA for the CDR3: TGTGCCAGTAGTTTTCCGGGACAGGGTTTCACTGAAGCTTTCTTT. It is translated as CASSFPGQGFTEAFF.

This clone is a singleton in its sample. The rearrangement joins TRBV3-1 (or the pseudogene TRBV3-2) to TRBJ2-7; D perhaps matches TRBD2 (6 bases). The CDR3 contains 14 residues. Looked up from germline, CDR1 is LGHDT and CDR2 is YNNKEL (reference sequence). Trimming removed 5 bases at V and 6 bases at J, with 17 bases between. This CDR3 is CASSETGTRREQYF. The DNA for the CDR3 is TGTGCCAGCAGCGAAACCGGGACTCGCCGCGAGCAGTACTTC.